The present TCR beta chain was sequenced within a study of metastatic and nonmetastatic thyroid tumors. As for the study in general: Across blood and tumor or nodule tissue, repertoires from malignant and benign thyroid patients were compared with one another. Study-wide results and limits: Compared with benign nodules, malignant thyroid tumors were reported to have significantly higher TCR beta diversity in both blood and tumor.

V was clipped by 6 bases and J by 3 bases, with 5 bases between them. This CDR3 spans 11 amino acids. Thyroid surgery was performed in patients who had received no treatment beforehand. Per the original data handling: Across clinicopathological groups, CDR3 differences served as the basis for building a distant-metastasis classifier for papillary thyroid cancer. TCRdb re-called clones from the PCR reads using MiXCR. These V and J calls are TCRdb output, not the study's own analysis. The sample includes around 12,000 clones, over 30% of them seen just once. As for this clone: Its specificity is unknown.

This clonotype was obtained from a female donor with papillary thyroid cancer or a benign thyroid nodule (not recorded which). Some clones in this sample may be carry-over from other donors' samples. The material sequenced was tumor tissue. The chain links TRBV12-3 or TRBV12-4 to TRBJ1-1, with TRBD1 as a possible D gene (5 bases). CDR3 loop: CASSRDTEAFF. In nucleotides, the CDR3 is TGTGCCAGCAGCAGGGACACTGAAGCTTTCTTT.